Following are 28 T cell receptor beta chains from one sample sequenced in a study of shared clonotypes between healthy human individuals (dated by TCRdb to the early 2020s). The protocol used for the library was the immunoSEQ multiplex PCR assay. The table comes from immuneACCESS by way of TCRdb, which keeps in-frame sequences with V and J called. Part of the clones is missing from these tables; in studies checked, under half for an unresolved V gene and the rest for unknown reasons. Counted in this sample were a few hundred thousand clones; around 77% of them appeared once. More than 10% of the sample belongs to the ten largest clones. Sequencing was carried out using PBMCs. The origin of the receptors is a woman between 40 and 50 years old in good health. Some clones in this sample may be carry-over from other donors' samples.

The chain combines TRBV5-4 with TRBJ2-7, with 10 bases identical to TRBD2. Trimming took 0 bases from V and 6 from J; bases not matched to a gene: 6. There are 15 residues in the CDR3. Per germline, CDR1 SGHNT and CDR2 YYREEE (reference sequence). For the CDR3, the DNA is TGTGCCAGCAGCTTGGTTGCTAGCGGGAGATCCGAGCAGTACTTC. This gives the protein CASSLVASGRSEQYF.

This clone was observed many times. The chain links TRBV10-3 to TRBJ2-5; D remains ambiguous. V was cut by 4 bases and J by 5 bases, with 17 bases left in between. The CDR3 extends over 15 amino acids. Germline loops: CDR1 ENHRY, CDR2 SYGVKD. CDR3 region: CAISGSTEGIETQYF. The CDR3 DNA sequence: TGTGCCATCAGTGGGTCGACCGAAGGAATCGAGACCCAGTACTTC.

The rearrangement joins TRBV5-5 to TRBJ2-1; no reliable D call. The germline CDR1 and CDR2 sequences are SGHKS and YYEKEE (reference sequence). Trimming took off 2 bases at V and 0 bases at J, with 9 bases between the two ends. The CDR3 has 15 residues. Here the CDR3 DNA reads TGTGCCAGCAGCTTTGTGGGCAGCTCCTACAATGAGCAGTTCTTC. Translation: CASSFVGSSYNEQFF.

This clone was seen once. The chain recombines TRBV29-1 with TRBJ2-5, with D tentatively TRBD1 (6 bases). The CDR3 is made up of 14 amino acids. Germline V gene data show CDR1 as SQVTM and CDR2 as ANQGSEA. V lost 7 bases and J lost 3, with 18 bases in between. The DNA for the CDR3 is TGCAGCGGAACCCATGGACAGCTCGAAGAGACCCAGTACTTC. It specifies CSGTHGQLEETQYF.

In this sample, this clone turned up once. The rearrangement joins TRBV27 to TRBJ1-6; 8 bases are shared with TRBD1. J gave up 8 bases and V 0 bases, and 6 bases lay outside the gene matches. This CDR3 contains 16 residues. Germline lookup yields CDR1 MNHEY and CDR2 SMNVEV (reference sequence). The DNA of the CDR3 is TGTGCCAGCAGTTTATCAAACACAGGGGGGTATTCACCCCTCCACTTT. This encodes CASSLSNTGGYSPLHF.

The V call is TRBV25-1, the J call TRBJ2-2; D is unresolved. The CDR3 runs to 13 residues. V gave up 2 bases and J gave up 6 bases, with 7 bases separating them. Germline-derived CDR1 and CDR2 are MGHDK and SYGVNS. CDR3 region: CASSELNSGELFF. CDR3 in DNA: TGTGCCAGCAGTGAACTGAATTCCGGGGAGCTGTTTTTT.

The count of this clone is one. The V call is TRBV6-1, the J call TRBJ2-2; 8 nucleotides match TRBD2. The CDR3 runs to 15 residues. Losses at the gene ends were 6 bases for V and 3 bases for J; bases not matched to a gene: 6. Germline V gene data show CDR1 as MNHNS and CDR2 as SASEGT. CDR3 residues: CASRGGGPDTGELFF. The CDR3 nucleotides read TGTGCCAGCAGAGGCGGGGGGCCGGACACCGGGGAGCTGTTTTTT.

CDR3 in DNA: TGTGCCAGCAGCGCCACTAGCGGGAGGGCCAAATGTGTCCACGAGCAGTACTTC. Residues: CASSATSGRAKCVHEQYF. J is TRBJ2-7 and V is TRBV21-1; TRBD2 is the table's D call and was not checked against the DNA. TRBV21-1 is given as a pseudogene. The length of the CDR3 is 18 residues.

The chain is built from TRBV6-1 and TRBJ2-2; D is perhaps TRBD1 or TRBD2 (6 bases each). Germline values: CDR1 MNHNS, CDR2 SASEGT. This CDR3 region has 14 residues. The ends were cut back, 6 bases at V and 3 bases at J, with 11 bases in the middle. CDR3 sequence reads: CASRHREDTGELFF. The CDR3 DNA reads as TGTGCCAGCAGACACAGGGAGGACACCGGGGAGCTGTTTTTT.

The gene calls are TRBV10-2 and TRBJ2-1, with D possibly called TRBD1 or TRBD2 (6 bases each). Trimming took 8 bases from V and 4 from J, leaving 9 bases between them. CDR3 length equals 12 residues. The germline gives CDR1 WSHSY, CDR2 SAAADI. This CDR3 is CASGGGYNEQFF. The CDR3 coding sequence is TGCGCCAGCGGAGGGGGTTACAATGAGCAGTTCTTC.

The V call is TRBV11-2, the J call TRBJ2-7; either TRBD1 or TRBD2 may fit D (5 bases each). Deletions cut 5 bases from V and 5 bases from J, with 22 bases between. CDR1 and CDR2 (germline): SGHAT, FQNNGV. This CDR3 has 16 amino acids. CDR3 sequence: CASSQDEGQGVDEQYF. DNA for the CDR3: TGTGCCAGCAGCCAAGACGAGGGGCAGGGCGTCGACGAGCAGTACTTC.

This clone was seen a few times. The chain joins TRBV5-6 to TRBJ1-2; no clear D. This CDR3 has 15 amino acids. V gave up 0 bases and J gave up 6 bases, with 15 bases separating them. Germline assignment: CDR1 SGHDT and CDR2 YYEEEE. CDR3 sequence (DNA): TGTGCCAGCAGCTTGGACGACAATTCGGGGAATGGCTACACCTTC. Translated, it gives CASSLDDNSGNGYTF. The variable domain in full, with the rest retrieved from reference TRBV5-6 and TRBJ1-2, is DAGVTQSPTHLIKTRGQQVTLRCSPKSGHDTVSWYQQALGQGPQFIFQYYEEEERQRGNFPDRFSGHQFPNYSSELNVNALLLGDSALYLCASSLDDNSGNGYTFGSGTRLTVV.

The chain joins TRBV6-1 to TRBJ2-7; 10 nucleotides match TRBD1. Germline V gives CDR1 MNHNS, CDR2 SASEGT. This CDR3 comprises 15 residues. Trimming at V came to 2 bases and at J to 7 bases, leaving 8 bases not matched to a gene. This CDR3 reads CASSELGQGSGEQYF. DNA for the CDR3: TGTGCCAGCAGTGAACTGGGACAGGGGTCGGGGGAGCAGTACTTC.

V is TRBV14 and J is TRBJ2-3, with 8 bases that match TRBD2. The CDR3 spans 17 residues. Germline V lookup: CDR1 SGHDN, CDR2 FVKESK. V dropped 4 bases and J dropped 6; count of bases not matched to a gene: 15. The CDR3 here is CASSRQSLGLDIDTQYF. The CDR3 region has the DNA TGTGCCAGCAGCCGACAGTCGTTGGGACTAGACATTGATACGCAGTATTTT.

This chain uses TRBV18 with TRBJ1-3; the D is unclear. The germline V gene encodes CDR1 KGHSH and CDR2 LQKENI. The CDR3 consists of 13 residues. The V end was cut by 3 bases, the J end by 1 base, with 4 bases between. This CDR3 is CASSPQSGNTIYF. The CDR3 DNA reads TGTGCCAGCTCACCCCAGTCTGGAAACACCATATATTTT.

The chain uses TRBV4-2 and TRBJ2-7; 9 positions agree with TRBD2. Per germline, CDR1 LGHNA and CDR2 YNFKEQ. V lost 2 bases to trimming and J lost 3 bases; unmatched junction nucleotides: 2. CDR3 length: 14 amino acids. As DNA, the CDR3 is TGTGCCAGCAGCCAATCAGCGGGAGGCTACGAGCAGTACTTC. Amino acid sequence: CASSQSAGGYEQYF.

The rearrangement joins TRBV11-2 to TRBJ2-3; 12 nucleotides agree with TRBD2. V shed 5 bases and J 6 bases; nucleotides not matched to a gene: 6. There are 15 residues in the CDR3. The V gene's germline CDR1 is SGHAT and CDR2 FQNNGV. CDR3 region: CASSKLAGGGDTQYF. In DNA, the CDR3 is TGTGCCAGCAGCAAACTAGCGGGAGGAGGGGATACGCAGTATTTT.

The CDR3 loop reads CASSNRDGRKLFF. The CDR3 DNA reads TGTGCCAGCAGTAATCGGGACGGGCGAAAACTGTTTTTT. V gene TRBV6-5 combines with J gene TRBJ1-4; maybe TRBD1 (5 bases). The germline gives CDR1 MNHEY, CDR2 SVGAGI. The CDR3 contains 13 residues. V was cut by 5 bases and J by 10 bases, with 14 bases left in between.

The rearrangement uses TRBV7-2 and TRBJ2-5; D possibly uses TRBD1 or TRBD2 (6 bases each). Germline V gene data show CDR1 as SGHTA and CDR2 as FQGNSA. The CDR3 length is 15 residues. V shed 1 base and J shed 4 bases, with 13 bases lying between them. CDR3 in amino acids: CASSLGGRDTETQYF. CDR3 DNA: TGTGCCAGCAGCTTAGGGGGGCGGGACACAGAGACCCAGTACTTC.

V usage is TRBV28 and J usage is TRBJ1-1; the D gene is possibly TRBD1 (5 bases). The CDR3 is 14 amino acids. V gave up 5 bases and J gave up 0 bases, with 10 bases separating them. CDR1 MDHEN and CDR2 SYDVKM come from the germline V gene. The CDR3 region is CASSIGTMNTEAFF. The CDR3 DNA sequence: TGTGCCAGCAGTATAGGGACCATGAACACTGAAGCTTTCTTT.

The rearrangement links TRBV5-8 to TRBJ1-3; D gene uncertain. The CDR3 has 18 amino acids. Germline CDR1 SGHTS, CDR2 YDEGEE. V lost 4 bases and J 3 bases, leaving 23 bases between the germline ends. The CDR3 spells CASSDTSYGSNFGNTIYF. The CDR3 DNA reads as TGTGCCAGCAGCGACACTTCGTACGGATCGAACTTTGGAAACACCATATATTTT.

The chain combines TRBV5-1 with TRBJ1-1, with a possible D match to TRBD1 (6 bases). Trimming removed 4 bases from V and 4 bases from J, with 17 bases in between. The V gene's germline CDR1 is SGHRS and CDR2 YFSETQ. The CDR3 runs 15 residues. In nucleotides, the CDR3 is TGCGCCAGCAGCGCGCAAACAGGGTTGATCACTGAAGCTTTCTTT. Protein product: CASSAQTGLITEAFF.

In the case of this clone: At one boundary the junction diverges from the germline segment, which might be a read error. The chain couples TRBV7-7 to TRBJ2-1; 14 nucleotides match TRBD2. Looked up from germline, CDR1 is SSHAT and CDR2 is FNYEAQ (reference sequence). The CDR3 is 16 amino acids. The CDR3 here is CASSRLAGGSVNEQFF. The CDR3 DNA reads TGTGCTAGCAGCCGACTAGCGGGAGGGTCTGTCAATGAGCAGTTCTTC.

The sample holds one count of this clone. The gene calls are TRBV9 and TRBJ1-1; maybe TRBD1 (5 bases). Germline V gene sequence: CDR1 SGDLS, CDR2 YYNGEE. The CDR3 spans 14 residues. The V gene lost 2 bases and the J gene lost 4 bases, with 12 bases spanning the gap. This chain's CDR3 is CASSVGRPGTEAFF. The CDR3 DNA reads TGTGCCAGCAGCGTGGGACGGCCGGGCACTGAAGCTTTCTTT.

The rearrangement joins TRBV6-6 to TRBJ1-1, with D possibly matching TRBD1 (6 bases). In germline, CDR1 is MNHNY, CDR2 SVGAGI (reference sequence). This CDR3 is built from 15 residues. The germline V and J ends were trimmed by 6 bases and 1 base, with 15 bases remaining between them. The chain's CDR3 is CASSSLGAENTEAFF. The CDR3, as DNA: TGTGCCAGCAGCTCCTTGGGGGCGGAGAACACTGAAGCTTTCTTT.

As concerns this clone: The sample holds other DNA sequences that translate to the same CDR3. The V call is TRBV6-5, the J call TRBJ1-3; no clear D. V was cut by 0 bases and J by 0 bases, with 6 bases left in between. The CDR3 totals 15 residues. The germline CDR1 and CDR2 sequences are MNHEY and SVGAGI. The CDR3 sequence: CASSYSQSSGNTIYF. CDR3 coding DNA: TGTGCCAGCAGTTACTCCCAGTCCTCTGGAAACACCATATATTTT.

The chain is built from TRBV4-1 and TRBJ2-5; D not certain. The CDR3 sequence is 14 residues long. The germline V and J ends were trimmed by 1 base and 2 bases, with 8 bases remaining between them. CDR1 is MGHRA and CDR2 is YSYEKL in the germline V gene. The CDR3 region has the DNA TGCGCCAGCAGCCAAGTTGGGAATCAAGAGACCCAGTACTTC. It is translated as CASSQVGNQETQYF.

The DNA of the CDR3 is TGTGCCACCAGCAGGGACACAAATGAAAAACTGTTTTTT. It is translated as CATSRDTNEKLFF. The V call is TRBV15, the J call TRBJ1-4, with a possible D match to TRBD1 (5 bases). This CDR3 has 13 residues. Trimming took off 3 bases at V and 5 bases at J, with 7 bases between the two ends. Germline V gives CDR1 LNHNV, CDR2 YYDKDF (reference sequence).